The 17 T cell receptor beta chains reported below all come from one sample, sequenced in a study of blood T cell repertoires in COVID-19. Sequenced by immunoSEQ multiplex PCR; TCRdb stores in-frame clones only, minus some. This sample has 160,000 or so clones, with about 85% found just once. Sequenced input: peripheral blood. All receptors come from a woman between 45 and 60 years old with COVID-19, enrolled during active disease.

The chain recombines TRBV4-2 with TRBJ2-3, with 8 positions matching TRBD1. V dropped 1 base and J dropped 5; count of bases not matched to a gene: 14. CDR1 is LGHNA and CDR2 is YNFKEQ in the germline V gene. This CDR3 region has 18 residues. The CDR3 loop reads CASSQVGLGDRPGDTQYF. Written as DNA, the CDR3 is TGTGCCAGCAGCCAAGTTGGGCTAGGGGACAGGCCGGGAGATACGCAGTATTTT.

The gene calls are TRBV6-1 and TRBJ1-2; tentatively, D is TRBD1 (6 bases). V shed 2 bases and J shed 3 bases, with 7 bases lying between them. The germline V gene encodes CDR1 MNHNS and CDR2 SASEGT. The CDR3 is 13 amino acids. CDR3 protein: CASSETGHYGYTF. The CDR3 DNA sequence: TGTGCCAGCAGTGAAACAGGGCACTATGGCTACACCTTC.

This chain joins TRBV7-6 and TRBJ2-7; 7 nucleotides match TRBD1. V shed 4 bases and J 3 bases; nucleotides not matched to a gene: 6. Germline lookup yields CDR1 SGHVS and CDR2 FNYEAQ. The CDR3 has 14 amino acids. The CDR3 nucleotides read TGTGCCAGCAGCTCCGGGGACAGACTCTACGAGCAGTACTTC. It yields the protein CASSSGDRLYEQYF.

CDR3 in DNA: TGTGCCATCAGTGAGTCTACAGGGGCGAATGAGCAGTTCTTC. Translating gives CAISESTGANEQFF. The rearrangement links TRBV10-3 to TRBJ2-1; 7 bases align to TRBD1. This CDR3 has 14 amino acids. The ends lost 0 bases at V and 7 bases at J; junction bases unmatched: 3. Germline V CDR1 and CDR2: ENHRY, SYGVKD.

The V call is TRBV13, the J call TRBJ2-1; 8 nucleotides align to TRBD1. Germline V gene data show CDR1 as PRHDT and CDR2 as FYEKMQ (reference sequence). This CDR3 has 15 amino acids. J was trimmed by 4 bases and V by 3 bases; bases with no gene match: 5. The CDR3 DNA is TGTGCCAGCAGCTTTACAGGGGGGAAGTACAATGAGCAGTTCTTC. Its translation: CASSFTGGKYNEQFF.

The table lists this clone with a few counts. The rearrangement links TRBV6-5 to TRBJ2-1; 8 nucleotides agree with TRBD2. Germline CDR1 is MNHEY and CDR2 is SVGAGI. This CDR3 is built from 14 residues. The J segment lost 2 bases and the V segment lost 6 bases, leaving 3 bases of the junction unmatched. The CDR3 region has the DNA TGTGCCAGCAGAGAGGGACTAGCCTACAATGAGCAGTTCTTC. Protein product: CASREGLAYNEQFF.

V is TRBV12-3 or TRBV12-4 and J is TRBJ2-1; 7 bases line up with TRBD2. This CDR3 spans 13 amino acids. With V trimmed by 5 bases and J by 4 bases, 2 bases remained unmatched. The CDR3 region is CASSRAGYNEQFF. The DNA for the CDR3 is TGTGCCAGCAGTCGAGCGGGGTACAATGAGCAGTTCTTC.

This chain links TRBV2 with TRBJ2-2, with D hard to call. With 3 bases removed from V and 2 bases from J, the gap between germline ends came to 19 bases. Germline V CDR1 and CDR2: SNHLY, FYNNEI. The CDR3 runs to 18 residues. The CDR3 sequence: CASSDPLWAWRNTGELFF. CDR3 nucleotide sequence: TGTGCCAGCAGTGACCCCCTTTGGGCATGGCGAAACACCGGGGAGCTGTTTTTT.

This chain joins TRBV19 and TRBJ2-1, with 7 bases lining up with TRBD1. V shed 5 bases, J shed 3 bases, and the junction held 4 bases outside the gene matches. The CDR3 totals 14 residues. CDR1 LNHDA and CDR2 SQIVND come from the germline V gene (reference sequence). The CDR3 spells CASSDGQVYNEQFF. The CDR3 region has the DNA TGTGCCAGTAGTGACGGACAGGTCTACAATGAGCAGTTCTTC.

The V call is TRBV3-1 (or the pseudogene TRBV3-2), the J call TRBJ1-1; D gene ambiguous. Deletions cut 6 bases from V and 5 bases from J, with 19 bases between. Per germline, CDR1 LGHDT and CDR2 YNNKEL (reference sequence). This CDR3 has 15 residues. CDR3 in DNA: TGTGCCAGCAGTCGCGCTCTTGGAACGGGAACTGAAGCTTTCTTT. This encodes CASSRALGTGTEAFF.

The sample holds one count of this clone. V is TRBV5-1 and J is TRBJ1-4; TRBD1 matches at 10 bases. Trimming took 3 bases from V and 1 from J; bases not matched to a gene: 6. CDR3 length equals 17 residues. Germline CDR1 SGHRS, CDR2 YFSETQ. The CDR3 spells CASSYVTGGGTNEKLFF. The CDR3 nucleotides read TGCGCCAGCAGCTATGTGACAGGGGGCGGAACTAATGAAAAACTGTTTTTT. Looking up the rest from reference TRBV5-1 and TRBJ1-4 gives the full variable domain: KAGVTQTPRYLIKTRGQQVTLSCSPISGHRSVSWYQQTPGQGLQFLFEYFSETQRNKGNFPGRFSGRQFSNSRSEMNVSTLELGDSALYLCASSYVTGGGTNEKLFFGSGTQLSVL.

This clone was seen a few times. The J gene is TRBJ2-7, the V gene TRBV6-1; 13 bases fit TRBD2. The junction had 13 bases not matched to a gene; V was cut back by 0 bases and J by 2 bases. Germline V gene lookup returns CDR1 MNHNS and CDR2 SASEGT. CDR3 size: 20 residues. CDR3 sequence: CASSEAWTGLAGDSTYEQYF. For the CDR3, the DNA is TGTGCCAGCAGTGAAGCCTGGACAGGACTAGCGGGGGACTCGACCTACGAGCAGTACTTC.

V usage is TRBV5-1 and J usage is TRBJ1-6, with a possible D match to TRBD1 (6 bases). V was cut by 0 bases and J by 7 bases, with 11 bases left in between. CDR1 is SGHRS and CDR2 is YFSETQ in the germline V gene. The CDR3 has 15 residues. CDR3 region: CASSLGGQANSPLHF. The CDR3 nucleotides read TGCGCCAGCAGCTTGGGGGGACAAGCGAATTCACCCCTCCACTTT.

This chain joins TRBV3-1 (or the pseudogene TRBV3-2) and TRBJ2-7; 7 bases map to TRBD1. The CDR3 is 14 residues long. The trim removed 4 bases at V and 4 bases at J, leaving 7 bases unmatched. The germline V gene encodes CDR1 LGHDT and CDR2 YNNKEL (reference sequence). CDR3 bases: TGTGCCAGCAGCCCGTGGGACAGAACGTACGAGCAGTACTTC. Translating it yields CASSPWDRTYEQYF.

V gene TRBV30 combines with J gene TRBJ2-1; the D is unclear. V was pared by 2 bases and J by 5 bases, with 13 bases between. Germline lookup yields CDR1 GTSNPN and CDR2 SVGIG (reference sequence). This CDR3 contains 14 residues. CDR3 protein: CAWSLISTHNEQFF. DNA of the CDR3: TGTGCCTGGAGTCTTATTAGCACCCACAATGAGCAGTTCTTC. Full variable domain (outside the CDR3, taken from reference TRBV30 and TRBJ2-1): SQTIHQWPATLVQPVGSPLSLECTVEGTSNPNLYWYRQAAGRGLQLLFYSVGIGQISSEVPQNLSASRPQDRQFILSSKKLLLSDSGFYLCAWSLISTHNEQFFGPGTRLTVL.

The gene calls are TRBV7-2 and TRBJ2-3, with D perhaps TRBD1 (5 bases). The CDR3 totals 14 residues. The ends were cut back, 7 bases at V and 4 bases at J, with 15 bases in the middle. Germline CDR1 reads SGHTA; CDR2 reads FQGNSA. For the CDR3, the DNA is TGTGCCAGCACCTCCGAAACAGGTCCAGATACGCAGTATTTT. This translates into CASTSETGPDTQYF.

The chain uses TRBV9 and TRBJ2-2; TRBD2 might be the D (7 bases). The CDR3 contains 15 residues. Germline CDR1 is SGDLS and CDR2 is YYNGEE. Trimming removed 0 bases from V and 5 bases from J, with 11 bases in between. CDR3 sequence: CASSVAGGLTGELFF. The CDR3 DNA sequence: TGTGCCAGCAGCGTAGCGGGGGGCCTAACCGGGGAGCTGTTTTTT.